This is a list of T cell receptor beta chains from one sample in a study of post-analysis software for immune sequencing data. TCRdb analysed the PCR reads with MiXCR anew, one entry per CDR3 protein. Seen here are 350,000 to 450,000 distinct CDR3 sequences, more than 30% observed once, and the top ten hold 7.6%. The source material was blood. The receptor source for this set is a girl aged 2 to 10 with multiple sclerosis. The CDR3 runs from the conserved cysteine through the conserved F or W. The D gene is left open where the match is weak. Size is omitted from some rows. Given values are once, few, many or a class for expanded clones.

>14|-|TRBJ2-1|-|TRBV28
TGTGCCAGCAGTTTATGGGGGGGCGTGTCTGAGCAGTTCTTC
CASSLWGGVSEQFF
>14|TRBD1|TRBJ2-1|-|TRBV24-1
TGTGCCACCGGGCGGGGACAGGGGGACAATGAGCAGTTCTTC
CATGRGQGDNEQFF
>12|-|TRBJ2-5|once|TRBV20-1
TGCAGTGCTCTTCCATGGTCGGGGACCCAGTACTTC
CSALPWSGTQYF
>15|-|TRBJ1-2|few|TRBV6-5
TGTGCCAGCAGTTACTCGGACCGAGTAGGCTATGGCTACACCTTC
CASSYSDRVGYGYTF
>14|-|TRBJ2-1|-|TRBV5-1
TGCGCCAGCAGCTTGTTGACGGAGAACAATGAGCAGTTCTTC
CASSLLTENNEQFF
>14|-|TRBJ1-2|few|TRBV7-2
TGTGCCAGCAGCTTAGGCCGGACAAACTATGGCTACACCTTC
CASSLGRTNYGYTF
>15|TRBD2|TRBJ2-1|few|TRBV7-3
TGTGCCAGCAGCTTATACAGCGGGACCTACAATGAGCAGTTCTTC
CASSLYSGTYNEQFF
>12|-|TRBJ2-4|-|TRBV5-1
TGTGCCAGCAGCTTAGCCGGAAACATTCAGTACTTC
CASSLAGNIQYF
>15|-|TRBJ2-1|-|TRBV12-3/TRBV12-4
TGTGCCAGCACCCCACTCGGGACCTCCCTCAATGAGCAGTTCTTC
CASTPLGTSLNEQFF
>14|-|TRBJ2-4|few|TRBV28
TGTGCCAGCAGTTTTAATGGGGATGGAAACATTCAGTACTTC
CASSFNGDGNIQYF
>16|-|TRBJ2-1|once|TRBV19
TGTGCCAGTCGCACGTATAGCGGAAGCTCCTACAATGAGCAGTTCTTC
CASRTYSGSSYNEQFF
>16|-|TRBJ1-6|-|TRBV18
TGTGCCAGCTCATCATTCGGACAGAAAAATAATTCACCCCTCCACTTT
CASSSFGQKNNSPLHF
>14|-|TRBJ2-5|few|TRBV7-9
TGTGCCAGCAGCCCACGTAACGGGGAAGGGGCCCAGTACTTC
CASSPRNGEGAQYF
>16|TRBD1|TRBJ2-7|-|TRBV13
TGTGCCAGCAGCTCGCCGGGACAGGGGGCTACCTACGAGCAGTACTTC
CASSSPGQGATYEQYF
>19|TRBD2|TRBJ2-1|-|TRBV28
TGTGCCAGCAGTTCCATTGGACTAGCGGGGGGAGAATCGAACAATGAGCAGTTCTTC
CASSSIGLAGGESNNEQFF
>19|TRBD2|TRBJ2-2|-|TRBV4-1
TGCGCCAGCAGCCAAATACCGGGACTAGCGGGGTGGAACACCGGGGAGCTGTTTTTT
CASSQIPGLAGWNTGELFF
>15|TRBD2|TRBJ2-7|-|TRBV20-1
TGCAGTGCTAGAGACCTAGCGGGGGGGTTTTACGAGCAGTACTTC
CSARDLAGGFYEQYF
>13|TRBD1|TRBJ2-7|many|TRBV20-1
TGCAGTGCTGTGACAGGGAAAGCCTACGAGCAGTACTTC
CSAVTGKAYEQYF
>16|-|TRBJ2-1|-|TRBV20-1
TGCAGTGCTAGGACCGCTCGAGCCCGCTCCTACAATGAGCAGTTCTTC
CSARTARARSYNEQFF
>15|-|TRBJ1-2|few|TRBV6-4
TGCGCCAGCAGTGACCCGGGCAGGACCAAGGATGGCTACACCTTC
CASSDPGRTKDGYTF
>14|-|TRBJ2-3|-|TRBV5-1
TGCGCCAGCAGCTTGGCCGAGGCCACAGATACGCAGTATTTT
CASSLAEATDTQYF
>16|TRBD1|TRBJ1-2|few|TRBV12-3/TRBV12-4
TGTGCCAGCAACTTACAGGGGGGGGGCGCGAACTATGGCTACACCTTC
CASNLQGGGANYGYTF
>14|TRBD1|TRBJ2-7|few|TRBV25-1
TGTGCCAGCAGAGACAGGGGTAGCTCCTACGAGCAGTACTTC
CASRDRGSSYEQYF
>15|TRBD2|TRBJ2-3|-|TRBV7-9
TGTGCCAGCAGCTTTAGTAGCGGGAGAACAGATACGCAGTATTTT
CASSFSSGRTDTQYF
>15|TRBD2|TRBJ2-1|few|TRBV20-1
TGCAGTGCAGGGAGCGGGAGGGCCCTCGGGAATGAGCAGTTCTTC
CSAGSGRALGNEQFF
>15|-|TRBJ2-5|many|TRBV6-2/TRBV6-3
TGTGCCAGCAGTTACTCCTGGCAGCTCCAAGAGACCCAGTACTTC
CASSYSWQLQETQYF
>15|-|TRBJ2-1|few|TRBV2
TGTGCCAGCAGTGAAAAGGGGGAGGGTTACAATGAGCAGTTCTTC
CASSEKGEGYNEQFF
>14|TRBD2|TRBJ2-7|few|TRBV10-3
TGTGCCACCGGTATGGGAACTAGCGGGTACGAGCAGTACTTC
CATGMGTSGYEQYF
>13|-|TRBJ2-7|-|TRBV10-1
TGCGCCAGCAGTGTAACAGGTACCTACGAGCAGTACTTC
CASSVTGTYEQYF
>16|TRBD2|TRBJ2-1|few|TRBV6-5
TGTGCCAGCAGTTTCCAACTAGCGGGAGTAAGGAATGAGCAGTTCTTC
CASSFQLAGVRNEQFF
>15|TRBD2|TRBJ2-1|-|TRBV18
TGTGCCAGCTCGCATACTAGCGGGAGGGCCGATGAGCAGTTCTTC
CASSHTSGRADEQFF
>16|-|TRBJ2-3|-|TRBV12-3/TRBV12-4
TGTGCCAGCAGTTTCGGGACACCAAATAGTGGAGATATGCAGTATTTT
CASSFGTPNSGDMQYF
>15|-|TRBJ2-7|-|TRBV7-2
TGTGCCAGCAGCTCATCACCGGGACACTTAAAGGAGAGGTACTTC
CASSSSPGHLKERYF
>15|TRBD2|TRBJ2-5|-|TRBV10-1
TGCGCCAGCAGTGAAGGTAGCGGGGGGACCTACGGGCAGTACTTC
CASSEGSGGTYGQYF
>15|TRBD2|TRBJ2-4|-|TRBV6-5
TGTGCCAGCAGTTACCTAGCGGGGGGGAAAAACATTCAGTACTTC
CASSYLAGGKNIQYF
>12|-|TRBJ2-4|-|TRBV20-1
TGCAGTGCTAAGGGATCCAAAAACATTCAGTACTTC
CSAKGSKNIQYF
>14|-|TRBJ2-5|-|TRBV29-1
TGCAGCGTTGCCCGCGATGTGGTGGTGAAGACCCAGTACTTC
CSVARDVVVKTQYF
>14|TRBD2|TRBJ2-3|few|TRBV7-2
TGTGCCAGCAGCGCGACTAGCGGAGCAGATACGCAGTATTTT
CASSATSGADTQYF
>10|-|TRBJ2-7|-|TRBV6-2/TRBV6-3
TGTGCCAGCAGGGACTACGAGCAGTACTTC
CASRDYEQYF
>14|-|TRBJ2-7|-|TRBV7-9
TGTGCCAGCAGCCCGAACAGGGTCCCCTACGAGCAGTACTTC
CASSPNRVPYEQYF
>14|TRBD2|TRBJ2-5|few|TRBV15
TGTGCCACCAGCATGGGACTATCGGGGGAGACCCAGTACTTC
CATSMGLSGETQYF
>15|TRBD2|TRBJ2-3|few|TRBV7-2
TGTGCCAGCAGCCCCGGAGGACTAGATCCAGATACGCAGTATTTT
CASSPGGLDPDTQYF